Listed below are T cell receptor beta chains from one sample, sequenced in a study of blood T cells in healthy people across ages. TCRdb fed the 5' RACE reads into MiXCR, producing one record per CDR3 protein. The sample has approximately 800,000 distinct CDR3 sequences, about 62% seen once. The specimen sequenced was blood. Receptors were obtained from a man in his thirties or forties in good health. Each CDR3 is given without its conserved first and last residue. Fields, in order: clone size, V gene, J gene, CDR3 protein. Clone size is given for some rows only: seen once, a few or many times, or a class if the clone is expanded.

>-|TRBV24-1|TRBJ2-5
ATSDLGGAETQY
>-|TRBV2|TRBJ1-2
ASSGEGAGYT
>-|TRBV5-4|TRBJ2-5
ASSLTGQAETQY
>few|TRBV27|TRBJ2-4
ASSSDREGNIQY
>-|TRBV6-6|TRBJ1-1
ASSYSGLGMGTEAF
>-|TRBV4-2|TRBJ2-7
ASSQRTSGYEQY
>-|TRBV3-1|TRBJ1-4
ASSQAGGSNEKLF
>-|TRBV6-5|TRBJ2-3
ASSLTGPSTDTQY
>-|TRBV7-9|TRBJ2-7
ASSNRSLEGEQY
>once|TRBV2|TRBJ1-6
ASRKPGQYNSPLH
>-|TRBV25-1|TRBJ2-5
TKKLPGGRETQY
>few|TRBV27|TRBJ1-1
ASSPGPAEAF
>-|TRBV20-1|TRBJ2-7
SARDITSGGAYEQY
>-|TRBV28|-
ASTNPGPRTYEQY
>few|TRBV11-1|-
ASSYPRDTGFETQY
>-|TRBV29-1|TRBJ2-3
SVDWGLRTDTQY
>-|TRBV9|TRBJ1-6
ASSVTGALYNSPLH
>-|TRBV29-1|TRBJ2-2
SVQTGRTNTGELF
>-|TRBV15|TRBJ2-7
ATSRDNSASYEQY
>few|TRBV6-5|TRBJ2-7
ASSYRQGVYEQY
>few|TRBV12-3/TRBV12-4|TRBJ2-5
ASSRGTGDVETQY
>few|TRBV20-1|TRBJ2-1
SARDIGSYNEQF
>-|TRBV6-4|TRBJ2-3
ASSPGEASTETQY
>-|TRBV7-6|TRBJ1-5
ASSLGAGINQPQH
>few|TRBV10-3|TRBJ2-3
AISEAPTRTGAPDTQY
>-|TRBV18|TRBJ2-1
ASSQSPGLNNEQF
>few|TRBV30|TRBJ2-7
AWSDTSYEQY
>-|TRBV10-3|TRBJ2-1
AISENGLAGDRGYNEQF
>-|TRBV20-1|-
SASDSGQYQETQF
>-|TRBV24-1|TRBJ2-3
ATSDPPGLADDTQY
>-|TRBV20-1|TRBJ2-5
SASTHQETQY
>-|TRBV20-1|TRBJ1-4
SARANRWEKLF
>-|TRBV27|TRBJ2-3
ASSLSPWDRGTSTDTQY
>-|TRBV6-2/TRBV6-3|TRBJ2-1
ASSRRAPHNEQF
>-|TRBV9|TRBJ1-4
ASSKRIRDEKLF
>-|TRBV10-3|TRBJ2-2
AISVLTGGLF
>-|TRBV10-3|TRBJ2-6
AISESVSGANVLT
>-|TRBV7-9|TRBJ2-3
ASSRIRTGESDTQY
>-|TRBV13|TRBJ2-2
ASSLVYQRGELF
>few|TRBV2|TRBJ2-7
ASSVEQDAYEQY
>-|TRBV6-6|TRBJ1-1
ASKERHRGRNTEAF
>-|TRBV28|TRBJ2-5
ASSSIWETQY